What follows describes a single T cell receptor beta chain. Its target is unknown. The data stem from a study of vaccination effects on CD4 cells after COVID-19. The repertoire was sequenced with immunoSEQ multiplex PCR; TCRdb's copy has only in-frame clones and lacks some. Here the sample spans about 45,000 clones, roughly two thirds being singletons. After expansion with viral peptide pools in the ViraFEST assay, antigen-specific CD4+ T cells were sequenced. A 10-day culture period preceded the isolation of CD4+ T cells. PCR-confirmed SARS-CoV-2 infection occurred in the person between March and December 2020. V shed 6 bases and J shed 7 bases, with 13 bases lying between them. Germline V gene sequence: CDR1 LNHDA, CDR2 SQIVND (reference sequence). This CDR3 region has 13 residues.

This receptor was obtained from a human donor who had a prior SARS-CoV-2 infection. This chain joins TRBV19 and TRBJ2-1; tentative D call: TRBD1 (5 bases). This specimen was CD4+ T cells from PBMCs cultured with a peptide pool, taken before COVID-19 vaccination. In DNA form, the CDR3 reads TGTGCCAGTAGCACAATTAGGGGAAATGAGCAGTTCTTC. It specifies CASSTIRGNEQFF. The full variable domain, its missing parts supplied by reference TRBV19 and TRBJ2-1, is DGGITQSPKYLFRKEGQNVTLSCEQNLNHDAMYWYRQDPGQGLRLIYYSQIVNDFQKGDIAEGYSVSREKKESFPLTVTSAQKNPTAFYLCASSTIRGNEQFFGPGTRLTVL.